This T cell receptor (beta chain) was captured by sequencing in a study of vaccination and CD4 T cells after COVID-19. Overall study: Nasal swab PCR detected SARS-CoV-2 in convalescent patients, who comprised roughly 9 mild cases and one severe case.

As for this clonotype: As yet, its antigen is unknown.

The sample's treatment: roughly 11-day PBMC culture with coronavirus spike peptide pools or control peptides (ViraFEST assay). The CDR3 spans 15 residues. V trimming: 6 bases; J trimming: 0 bases; junction bases outside the gene matches: 4. Germline V gives CDR1 MNHEY, CDR2 SVGEGT. Once obtained from cultured CD4+ T cells, the DNA was sequenced using the Oncomine TCR Beta short-read assay. Using its own MiXCR run on the PCR reads, TCRdb lists one record per CDR3 protein. In the table there are about 12,000 distinct CDR3 sequences, 50% of which are singletons. Source material: CD4+ T cells from blood, cultured in vitro. The gene calls are TRBV6-2 or TRBV6-3 and TRBJ2-3, with 9 bases matching TRBD1. This receptor was identified in a human donor who had recovered from COVID-19. DNA of the CDR3: TGTGCCAGCAGACTCGGGACAGGGAGCACAGATACGCAGTATTTT. As protein: CASRLGTGSTDTQYF.